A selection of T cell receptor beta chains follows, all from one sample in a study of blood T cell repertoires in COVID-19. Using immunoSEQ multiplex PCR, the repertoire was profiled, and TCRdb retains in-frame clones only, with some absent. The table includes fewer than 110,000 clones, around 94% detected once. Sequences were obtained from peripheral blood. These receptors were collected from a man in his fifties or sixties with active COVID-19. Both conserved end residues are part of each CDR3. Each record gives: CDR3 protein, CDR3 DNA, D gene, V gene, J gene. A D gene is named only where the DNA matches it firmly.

CDR3 protein: CAWSVTRTSGGLSSYNEQFF
CDR3 DNA: TGTGCCTGGAGCGTGACGAGAACTAGCGGGGGACTTAGCTCCTACAATGAGCAGTTCTTC
D gene: TRBD2
V gene: TRBV30
J gene: TRBJ2-1

CDR3 protein: CASSPPGRGSGANVLTF
CDR3 DNA: TGTGCCAGCAGTCCCCCAGGACGGGGTTCTGGGGCCAACGTCCTGACTTTC
D gene: .
V gene: TRBV6-6
J gene: TRBJ2-6

CDR3 protein: CASIHRQGRTEAFF
CDR3 DNA: TGTGCCAGTATCCACCGTCAGGGTCGCACTGAAGCTTTCTTT
D gene: .
V gene: TRBV19
J gene: TRBJ1-1

CDR3 protein: CAGAGRGNEKLFF
CDR3 DNA: TGTGCCGGGGCGGGCAGGGGGAATGAAAAACTGTTTTTT
D gene: TRBD1
V gene: TRBV30
J gene: TRBJ1-4

CDR3 protein: CASSAEQSNQPQHF
CDR3 DNA: TGTGCCAGCAGTGCAGAACAGTCCAATCAGCCCCAGCATTTT
D gene: .
V gene: TRBV2
J gene: TRBJ1-5

CDR3 protein: CASSQLPGGEQYF
CDR3 DNA: TGCGCCAGCAGTCAACTCCCTGGGGGGGAGCAGTACTTC
D gene: .
V gene: TRBV23-1
J gene: TRBJ2-7

CDR3 protein: CASSLESWAAANTGELFF
CDR3 DNA: TGTGCCAGCAGCTTAGAGAGCTGGGCCGCCGCGAACACCGGGGAGCTGTTTTTT
D gene: .
V gene: TRBV7-8
J gene: TRBJ2-2

CDR3 protein: CASSPGHLQLYSNQPQHF
CDR3 DNA: TGTGCCAGCAGCCCGGGACACCTCCAACTCTATAGCAATCAGCCCCAGCATTTT
D gene: .
V gene: TRBV28
J gene: TRBJ1-5

CDR3 protein: CASSEGAPNQPQHF
CDR3 DNA: TGTGCCAGCAGTGAAGGAGCCCCCAATCAGCCCCAGCATTTT
D gene: .
V gene: TRBV6-1
J gene: TRBJ1-5

CDR3 protein: CATSRETAPGNTIYF
CDR3 DNA: TGTGCCACCAGCAGAGAGACAGCCCCTGGAAACACCATATATTTT
D gene: .
V gene: TRBV15
J gene: TRBJ1-3

CDR3 protein: CATSRDSGGNYGYTF
CDR3 DNA: TGTGCCACCAGCAGAGATTCCGGCGGTAACTATGGCTACACCTTC
D gene: .
V gene: TRBV15
J gene: TRBJ1-2

CDR3 protein: CASSYLRLAGVWSYEQYF
CDR3 DNA: TGTGCCAGCAGCTACCTCCGATTAGCGGGAGTATGGTCCTACGAGCAGTACTTC
D gene: TRBD2
V gene: TRBV11-2
J gene: TRBJ2-7